This TCR beta chain was identified during a study of shared clonotypes between healthy human individuals. Study outcomes and limitations: When compared with the clonotypes that were shared by all four sorted-subset donors, the non-shared clonotypes turned out to have lower generation probabilities.

The CDR3 has 13 amino acids. The germline gives CDR1 SEHNR, CDR2 FQNEAQ (reference sequence). V was pared by 2 bases and J by 2 bases, with 6 bases between. TCRdb's table, derived via immunoSEQ multiplex PCR, lists solely in-frame clones and lacks some. The sample has roughly 2,300,000 clones, 92% seen once. This clone was counted only a few times. The antigen is not known. Other nucleotide sequences in the sample specify the same CDR3. The source of this sequence is a young man in good health. Some clones in this sample may be carry-over from other donors' samples. The sequencing input was naive CD4+ T cells from PBMCs. As for subset: CD45RA+ positively selected. The rearrangement joins TRBV7-9 to TRBJ1-1; D call uncertain. CDR3 sequence reads: CASSLQVNTEAFF. CDR3 bases: TGTGCCAGCAGCTTACAGGTTAACACTGAAGCTTTCTTT.